Given below is one T cell receptor beta chain in context. Antigen unknown. This entry comes from a study of OX40 agonist ivuxolimab in advanced cancers. Clones were sequenced by immunoSEQ multiplex PCR, and TCRdb holds only the in-frame ones, with some missing. Among about 41,000 clones listed, more than 70% were seen once. The CDR3 consists of 12 residues. Trimming took off 4 bases at V and 6 bases at J, with 12 bases between the two ends. Germline lookup yields CDR1 GTSNPN and CDR2 SVGIG (reference sequence). Study-wide findings and caveats: Expanded clones were, on average, more numerous among CD8+ T cells than CD4+.

The chain couples TRBV30 to TRBJ1-1; D perhaps matches TRBD1 (6 bases). This material consisted of CD4+ or CD8+ T cells sorted from blood, taken in a trial of the OX40 agonist ivuxolimab. This clonotype was sampled from an adult with an advanced solid tumor such as melanoma, head and neck, liver or kidney cancer. The CDR3 is CAWTDRSPEAFF. The CDR3 coding sequence is TGTGCCTGGACTGACAGGAGCCCTGAAGCTTTCTTT.